One and the same sample provided the 7 T cell receptor beta chains below, sequenced in a study of beta chain features in type 1 diabetes. Expressed TCRB transcripts were sequenced because the isolated RNA had all been reverse transcribed beforehand. Here immunoSEQ multiplex PCR was the method, and the copy in TCRdb shows in-frame clones only, minus some. The table lists about 340,000 clones, roughly 8% of them singletons. The sequenced sample was central memory CD4+ T cells from blood. These receptors all stem from a woman aged 18-29 years in good health.

This clone occurred a few times. The same CDR3 is also encoded by other DNA sequences in this sample. The chain employs TRBV29-1 and TRBJ1-5, with TRBD1 identical over 7 bases. Germline V gene lookup returns CDR1 SQVTM and CDR2 ANQGSEA. The CDR3 loop spans 13 amino acids. J was trimmed by 7 bases and V by 0 bases; bases with no gene match: 3. Written as DNA, the CDR3 is TGCAGCGTTGAAGAAGGGGGCGGGCAGCCCCAGCATTTT. This sequence encodes CSVEEGGGQPQHF.

This clone has only a few counts. The chain recombines TRBV2 with TRBJ2-7, with 8 nucleotides matching TRBD1. The CDR3 is 14 amino acids. Germline V lookup: CDR1 SNHLY, CDR2 FYNNEI. The ends lost 0 bases at V and 5 bases at J; junction bases unmatched: 3. The CDR3 region has the DNA TGTGCCAGCAGTGAAGCCAGGGGGCCCAACGAGCAGTACTTC. As protein: CASSEARGPNEQYF.

This clone was picked up a small number of times. This sequence joins TRBV5-1 and TRBJ2-2; a weak D match, TRBD2 (6 bases). The CDR3 runs 13 residues. The V end lost 7 bases, the J end lost 2 bases, and 9 bases lay between the germline ends. CDR1 SGHRS and CDR2 YFSETQ come from the germline V gene. For the CDR3, the DNA is TGCGCCAGCTCAGCGGGTAACACCGGGGAGCTGTTTTTT. Its protein is CASSAGNTGELFF.

This sequence joins TRBV6-5 and TRBJ2-3; D perhaps matches TRBD1 (5 bases). Germline V gives CDR1 MNHEY, CDR2 SVGAGI. This CDR3 has 15 residues. V was cut by 4 bases and J by 1 base, with 12 bases left in between. The CDR3 DNA reads TGTGCCAGCAGTTCCCCAGGGATCGGCACAGATACGCAGTATTTT. Encoded protein: CASSSPGIGTDTQYF.

The table lists this clone with a few counts. This chain links TRBV6-5 with TRBJ2-7; D ambiguous. CDR3 length: 13 amino acids. CDR1 and CDR2 from the germline V gene are MNHEY and SVGAGI. V lost 3 bases and J lost 3, with 9 bases in between. Here the CDR3 DNA reads TGTGCCAGCAGTTATAATTCATACTACGAGCAGTACTTC. The encoded protein is CASSYNSYYEQYF.

The chain joins TRBV11-2 to TRBJ2-3, with 10 nucleotides matching TRBD1. The germline V gene encodes CDR1 SGHAT and CDR2 FQNNGV. V lost 4 bases to trimming and J lost 0 bases; unmatched junction nucleotides: 4. The CDR3 runs 16 residues. CDR3 region: CASSSSGQGSTDTQYF. CDR3 sequence (DNA): TGTGCCAGCAGCTCATCGGGACAGGGGAGCACAGATACGCAGTATTTT.

In this sample, this clone turned up a few times. The CDR3 region is CASSLVGYGSGYNEQFF. In nucleotides, the CDR3 is TGTGCCAGCAGCTTAGTGGGTTACGGGAGTGGATACAATGAGCAGTTCTTC. This chain joins TRBV11-2 and TRBJ2-1; a possible D gene is TRBD2 (6 bases). The length of the CDR3 is 17 residues. Per germline, CDR1 SGHAT and CDR2 FQNNGV. V was cut by 1 base and J by 4 bases, with 17 bases left in between.